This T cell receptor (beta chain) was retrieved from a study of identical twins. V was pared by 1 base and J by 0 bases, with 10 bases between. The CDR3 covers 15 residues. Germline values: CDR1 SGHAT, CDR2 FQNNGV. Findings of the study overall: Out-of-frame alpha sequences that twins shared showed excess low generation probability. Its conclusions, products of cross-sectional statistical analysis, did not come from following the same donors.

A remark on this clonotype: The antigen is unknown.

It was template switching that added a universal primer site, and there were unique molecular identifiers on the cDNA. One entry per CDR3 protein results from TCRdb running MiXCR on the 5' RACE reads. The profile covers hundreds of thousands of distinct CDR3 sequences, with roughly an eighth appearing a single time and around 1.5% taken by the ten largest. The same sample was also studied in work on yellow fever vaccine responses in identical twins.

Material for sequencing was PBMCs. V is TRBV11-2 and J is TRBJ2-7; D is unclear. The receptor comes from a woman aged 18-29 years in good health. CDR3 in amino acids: CASSLGQLFSYEQYF. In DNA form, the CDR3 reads TGTGCCAGCAGCTTAGGGCAGTTATTCTCCTACGAGCAGTACTTC.